What follows are 27 T cell receptor beta chains derived from one specimen sequenced in a study of human T cells and chemical hapten exposure. TCRdb passed the RACE reads through MiXCR, listing each CDR3 protein once. Among 70,000 to 90,000 distinct CDR3 sequences listed, more than 9% were seen once. The sample's time point: patch test 2, 6 weeks after DPC sensitization. Treatment described: therapeutic diphenylcyclopropenone sensitization with weekly scalp DPC. The sample here was whole blood, taken in connection with sensitization to the hapten diphenylcyclopropenone (DPC). The receptors stem from a woman aged 50 to 60 with alopecia areata. Some clones in this sample may be carry-over from other donors' samples.

This clonotype was picked up many times. The rearrangement joins TRBV6-6 to TRBJ1-5; D not certain. Germline V gene lookup returns CDR1 MNHNY and CDR2 SVGAGI (reference sequence). V lost 8 bases, J lost 0 bases, and 8 bases lay in between. CDR3 length: 13 amino acids. The CDR3 spells CASGGGSNQPQHF. CDR3 DNA: TGTGCCAGCGGAGGAGGTAGCAATCAGCCCCAGCATTTT.

This clonotype was recorded a few times. The CDR3 reads CASSLSHMVTETQYF. CDR3 in DNA: TGTGCCAGCAGCTTAAGTCACATGGTAACGGAGACCCAGTACTTC. The rearrangement joins TRBV7-8 to TRBJ2-5; D is unclear. Germline lookup yields CDR1 SGHVS and CDR2 FQNEAQ. Trimming stripped 2 bases from V and 5 bases from J, with 15 bases between. This CDR3 region has 15 residues. Drawing the rest from reference TRBV7-8 and TRBJ2-5, the complete variable domain is GAGVSQSPRYKVAKRGQDVALRCDPISGHVSLFWYQQALGQGPEFLTYFQNEAQLDKSGLPSDRFFAERPEGSVSTLKIQRTQQEDSAVYLCASSLSHMVTETQYFGPGTRLLVL.

In this sample, this clonotype turned up many times. The chain employs TRBV6-2 or TRBV6-3 and TRBJ2-1, with 12 positions matching TRBD2. Germline V gene data show CDR1 as MNHEY and CDR2 as SVGEGT. V lost 4 bases to trimming and J lost 8 bases; unmatched junction nucleotides: 12. The CDR3 has 17 amino acids. The chain's CDR3 is CASSWPSGRAASDEQFF. The CDR3 region has the DNA TGTGCCAGCAGTTGGCCTAGCGGGAGGGCGGCTTCCGATGAGCAGTTCTTC.

A few counts support this clonotype. The CDR3 DNA follows: TGCGCCAGCAGCCAAGATTCAGGGGGAGATACGCAGTATTTT. It specifies CASSQDSGGDTQYF. The genes are TRBV4-3 and TRBJ2-3; 7 positions match TRBD1. The CDR3 is made up of 14 amino acids. With V trimmed by 0 bases and J by 5 bases, 2 bases remained unmatched. Germline CDR1 reads LGHNA; CDR2 reads YSLEER.

The chain joins TRBV15 to TRBJ2-3; 11 positions agree with TRBD2. Germline V CDR1 and CDR2: LNHNV, YYDKDF (reference sequence). This CDR3 has 15 amino acids. The V gene end was trimmed by 2 bases and the J gene end by 5 bases; junction bases not matched to a gene: 3. Here the CDR3 reads CATSRTSGSQDTQYF. CDR3 DNA: TGTGCCACCAGCAGAACTAGCGGGAGTCAAGATACGCAGTATTTT.

This clonotype was seen only once. The gene calls are TRBV18 and TRBJ2-5; D possibly corresponds to TRBD1 (5 bases). The CDR3 runs to 14 residues. With 1 base removed from V and 3 bases from J, the gap between germline ends came to 9 bases. Looked up from germline, CDR1 is KGHSH and CDR2 is LQKENI. As DNA, the CDR3 is TGTGCCAGCTCACCACGATCCAGGGAAGAGACCCAGTACTTC. This translates into CASSPRSREETQYF.

Notes on this clonotype: A much larger clone differs from this one at a single base, so this may be a read error. This rearrangement joins TRBV29-1 to TRBJ1-1; TRBD1 is a possible D gene (5 bases). The CDR3 consists of 13 residues. CDR1 and CDR2 from the germline V gene are SQVTM and ANQGSEA. Trimming shortened V by 7 bases and J by 3 bases, and 15 bases separated the two germline ends. In DNA, the CDR3 is TGCAGCGCCTCCCGGGGACCGGACACTGAAGCTTTCTTT. This encodes CSASRGPDTEAFF. The whole variable domain, filled in from reference TRBV29-1 and TRBJ1-1, reads SAVISQKPSRDICQRGTSLTIQCQVDSQVTMMFWYRQQPGQSLTLIATANQGSEATYESGFVIDKFPISRPNLTFSTLTVSNMSPEDSSIYLCSASRGPDTEAFFGQGTRLTVV.

This clonotype came up many times. The genes are TRBV27 and TRBJ1-1; 7 nucleotides match TRBD1. Germline CDR1 and CDR2: MNHEY and SMNVEV (reference sequence). The CDR3 sequence is 16 residues long. V lost 6 bases, J lost 5 bases, and 15 bases stayed unmatched. The CDR3 here is CASRPPGRARGTEAFF. The DNA of the CDR3 is TGTGCCAGCAGACCCCCCGGCAGGGCCAGGGGGACTGAAGCTTTCTTT.

The chain uses TRBV18 and TRBJ2-3; D ambiguous. CDR3 length: 14 residues. V lost 2 bases and J 0 bases, leaving 6 bases between the germline ends. In germline, CDR1 is KGHSH, CDR2 LQKENI. The CDR3 reads CASSPAMSTDTQYF. For the CDR3, the DNA is TGTGCCAGCTCACCAGCCATGAGCACAGATACGCAGTATTTT. Variable domain in full (rest from reference TRBV18 and TRBJ2-3): NAGVMQNPRHLVRRRGQEARLRCSPMKGHSHVYWYRQLPEEGLKFMVYLQKENIIDESGMPKERFSAEFPKEGPSILRIQQVVRGDSAAYFCASSPAMSTDTQYFGPGTRLTVL.

In its sample, this clonotype was seen a few times. This chain links TRBV9 with TRBJ1-3, with a tentative D call TRBD1 (5 bases). V was pared by 3 bases and J by 1 base, with 8 bases between. CDR1 and CDR2 from the germline V gene are SGDLS and YYNGEE. This CDR3 has 14 amino acids. The CDR3 coding sequence is TGTGCCAGCAGCGCAGGGTTATCTGGAAACACCATATATTTT. It encodes CASSAGLSGNTIYF.

This chain uses TRBV30 with TRBJ2-7, with 9 nucleotides matching TRBD1. The CDR3 loop spans 14 amino acids. The ends lost 2 bases at V and 6 bases at J; junction bases unmatched: 8. Germline values: CDR1 GTSNPN, CDR2 SVGIG (reference sequence). The CDR3, as DNA: TGTGCCTGGAGTATCACAGGGGGCCCCTCCGAGCAGTACTTC. It is translated as CAWSITGGPSEQYF.

This chain uses TRBV19 with TRBJ2-3; D gene ambiguous. The germline CDR1 and CDR2 sequences are LNHDA and SQIVND (reference sequence). The V end lost 1 base, the J end lost 6 bases, and 8 bases lay between the germline ends. The CDR3 has 13 amino acids. In DNA form, the CDR3 reads TGTGCCAGTAGTATAGCCTCTCCTGATACGCAGTATTTT. Protein product: CASSIASPDTQYF. The full variable domain, in which reference TRBV19 and TRBJ2-3 provide the parts outside the CDR3, is DGGITQSPKYLFRKEGQNVTLSCEQNLNHDAMYWYRQDPGQGLRLIYYSQIVNDFQKGDIAEGYSVSREKKESFPLTVTSAQKNPTAFYLCASSIASPDTQYFGPGTRLTVL.

In its sample, this clonotype was seen a few times. This rearrangement joins TRBV6-1 to TRBJ2-1; 8 positions match TRBD2. From germline, CDR1 is MNHNS and CDR2 SASEGT. The junction had 11 bases not matched to a gene; V was cut back by 8 bases and J by 8 bases. The CDR3 length is 14 residues. The chain's CDR3 is CASGDGRARDEQFF. CDR3 bases: TGTGCCAGCGGGGACGGGAGGGCTCGGGATGAGCAGTTCTTC.

There are many counts of this clonotype. The chain combines TRBV2 with TRBJ1-5; 10 positions match TRBD1. The CDR3 extends over 13 amino acids. Germline lookup yields CDR1 SNHLY and CDR2 FYNNEI. V lost 8 bases and J lost 3; bases outside the gene matches: 1. The CDR3 is CASGTGDNQPQHF. Here the CDR3 DNA reads TGTGCCAGCGGGACAGGGGACAATCAGCCCCAGCATTTT. Drawing the rest from reference TRBV2 and TRBJ1-5, the complete variable domain is EPEVTQTPSHQVTQMGQEVILRCVPISNHLYFYWYRQILGQKVEFLVSFYNNEISEKSEIFDDQFSVERPDGSNFTLKIRSTKLEDSAMYFCASGTGDNQPQHFGDGTRLSIL.

At least ten counts were recorded for this clonotype. This sequence joins TRBV7-6 and TRBJ1-2; TRBD1 matches 7 bases. CDR3 size: 14 residues. Per germline, CDR1 SGHVS and CDR2 FNYEAQ. The V gene end was trimmed by 5 bases and the J gene end by 6 bases; junction bases not matched to a gene: 9. This chain's CDR3 is CASSEGTVGHGYTF. In nucleotides, the CDR3 is TGTGCCAGCAGCGAAGGGACAGTGGGGCATGGCTACACCTTC.

The rearrangement joins TRBV7-6 to TRBJ2-1; D gene unclear. CDR3 size: 14 residues. Trimming removed 8 bases at V and 0 bases at J, with 11 bases between. Germline CDR1 SGHVS, CDR2 FNYEAQ. For the CDR3, the DNA is TGTGCCAGCGGGTCGGGTAGCTCCTACAATGAGCAGTTCTTC. Translated: CASGSGSSYNEQFF.

This clonotype was seen ten or more times. This rearrangement joins TRBV20-1 to TRBJ2-7, with 10 bases aligning to TRBD2. V lost 1 base to trimming and J lost 2 bases; unmatched junction nucleotides: 2. Germline CDR1 is DFQATT and CDR2 is SNEGSKA (reference sequence). CDR3 length: 14 amino acids. The CDR3 bases are TGCAGTGCTAGAGTAGCGGGAGGTGCCTACGAGCAGTACTTC. Residues: CSARVAGGAYEQYF.

This clonotype has just a few counts. This chain uses TRBV10-3 with TRBJ2-7; D perhaps matches TRBD1 (6 bases). Germline-derived CDR1 and CDR2 are ENHRY and SYGVKD. The V and J ends lost 4 bases and 2 bases respectively, with 15 bases between them. The CDR3 spans 15 residues. Written as DNA, the CDR3 is TGTGCCATCAGTGGAGGGGGAGAAAGGGCCTACGAGCAGTACTTC. Its translation is CAISGGGERAYEQYF.

This clonotype has at least ten counts. The CDR3 DNA sequence: TGTGCCAGCAGTTTAGGACAGGGGAAAGAGACCCAGTACTTC. Translated, it gives CASSLGQGKETQYF. V and J are TRBV6-6 and TRBJ2-5; 9 bases are a match to TRBD1. The CDR3 contains 14 residues. The V gene's germline CDR1 is MNHNY and CDR2 SVGAGI (reference sequence). V was clipped by 4 bases and J by 3 bases; unmatched bases: 3.

This clonotype was recorded many times. The chain carries TRBV6-6 and TRBJ2-7, with D perhaps TRBD2 (6 bases). The CDR3 runs to 13 residues. Trimming removed 5 bases from V and 6 bases from J, with 14 bases in between. Per the germline V gene, CDR1 is MNHNY and CDR2 is SVGAGI (reference sequence). The CDR3 here is CASSESGAVEQYF. CDR3 nucleotide sequence: TGTGCCAGCAGTGAATCGGGAGCCGTCGAGCAGTACTTC.

This clonotype was seen ten or more times. The rearrangement uses TRBV20-1 and TRBJ2-1; 12 nucleotides line up with TRBD2. CDR1 is DFQATT and CDR2 is SNEGSKA in the germline V gene (reference sequence). V gave up 3 bases and J gave up 1 base; unmatched junction bases: 4. The length of the CDR3 is 16 residues. The CDR3 DNA reads TGCAGTGCTAGGGACACTAGCGGGAGGTCCTACAATGAGCAGTTCTTC. Translating it yields CSARDTSGRSYNEQFF.

In its sample, this clonotype was seen a few times. The chain has TRBV9 and TRBJ2-2; 8 positions match TRBD1. Germline V lookup: CDR1 SGDLS, CDR2 YYNGEE. This CDR3 region has 16 residues. With 4 bases clipped from V and 5 bases from J, the junction kept 10 bases outside the gene matches. The CDR3 loop reads CASSFSQGAGTGELFF. In nucleotides, the CDR3 is TGTGCCAGCAGCTTTAGCCAGGGGGCAGGGACCGGGGAGCTGTTTTTT.

The rearrangement joins TRBV27 to TRBJ2-7; no definite D call. This CDR3 contains 14 residues. The V end was cut by 2 bases, the J end by 2 bases, with 10 bases between. Looked up from germline, CDR1 is MNHEY and CDR2 is SMNVEV (reference sequence). The CDR3: CASSLRYGTYEQYF. The CDR3 coding sequence is TGTGCCAGCAGTTTAAGGTACGGAACCTACGAGCAGTACTTC.

The CDR3 coding sequence is TGTGCCAGCATGCGGGGGACCGCCTACAATGAGCAGTTCTTC. This codes for CASMRGTAYNEQFF. J is TRBJ2-1 and V is TRBV12-3 or TRBV12-4; 7 bases match TRBD2. After removal of 7 bases from V and 2 bases from J, the junction contained 5 bases not matched to a gene. This CDR3 is 14 amino acids long.

This clonotype came up once. This rearrangement joins TRBV3-1 to TRBJ2-7; 9 bases line up with TRBD1. The CDR3 is 16 residues long. Trimming cost V 3 bases and J 2 bases; bases outside gene matches: 8. CDR1 LGHDT and CDR2 YNNKEL come from the germline V gene (reference sequence). The CDR3 nucleotides are TGTGCCAGCAGCCAGCACGACCGGGACAGGGCCTACGAGCAGTACTTC. This encodes CASSQHDRDRAYEQYF.

This chain connects TRBV18 to TRBJ1-6, with TRBD1 matching over 9 bases. The V gene's germline CDR1 is KGHSH and CDR2 LQKENI. CDR3 size: 15 residues. V lost 2 bases to trimming and J lost 8 bases; unmatched junction nucleotides: 4. The CDR3 reads CASSPEQGADSPLHF. The CDR3 coding sequence is TGTGCCAGCTCACCAGAACAGGGGGCGGATTCACCCCTCCACTTT.

This clonotype came up many times. The chain joins TRBV5-1 to TRBJ2-1; 12 bases align to TRBD2. The CDR3 length is 15 residues. After removal of 0 bases from V and 8 bases from J, the junction contained 3 bases not matched to a gene. The germline gives CDR1 SGHRS, CDR2 YFSETQ. The CDR3 nucleotides are TGCGCCAGCAGCTTGGGACTAGCGGGAGAACATGAGCAGTTCTTC. It is translated as CASSLGLAGEHEQFF. Full variable domain (rest looked up from reference TRBV5-1 and TRBJ2-1): KAGVTQTPRYLIKTRGQQVTLSCSPISGHRSVSWYQQTPGQGLQFLFEYFSETQRNKGNFPGRFSGRQFSNSRSEMNVSTLELGDSALYLCASSLGLAGEHEQFFGPGTRLTVL.